This T cell receptor (beta chain) was obtained from a study of brain T cells in children with intractable seizures. Concerning this clone: Its antigen is unidentified.

Study-wide results and limits: Absence of clones before surgery may stem from lower sequencing depth. HCMV serostatus was not known, and viral specificity came from CDR3 similarity only.

Germline CDR1 MDHEN, CDR2 SYDVKM. This CDR3 spans 15 amino acids. The trim removed 1 base at V and 5 bases at J, leaving 8 bases unmatched. Only cases whose brain tissue showed the highest T cell transcript signatures were sequenced. Before surgery, patients took at least one anti-epileptic drug. Profiled with immunoSEQ multiplex PCR; TCRdb holds only in-frame clones, not every one. The sample holds roughly 110,000 clones, 85% to 95% seen once. V gene TRBV28 combines with J gene TRBJ2-7; the match to TRBD2 covers 7 bases. This specimen consisted of peripheral blood, obtained at surgery. The source is a boy younger than two with hemimegalencephaly and intractable seizures. DNA for the CDR3: TGTGCCAGCAGTTTATTTATTAGGGGAGGGGACGAGCAGTACTTC. Its protein is CASSLFIRGGDEQYF.